This is a list of T cell receptor beta chains from one sample in a study of T cell changes during pregnancy in multiple sclerosis. Measured with immunoSEQ multiplex PCR; TCRdb has only the in-frame clones, and not every one. The data contain around 83,000 clones, about 89% of them singletons. The source material was CD4+ T cells from peripheral blood mononuclear cells, sampled in the second trimester of pregnancy. The receptors were sampled from a female donor with multiple sclerosis, enrolled in a pregnancy study. Both conserved end residues are part of each CDR3. A D gene is named only where the DNA matches it firmly. Some rows mark clone size as missing; the rest say once, few, many or name a class of expanded clone.

d_gene,j_gene,v_gene,abundance,CDR3aa,CDR3nt
.,TRBJ1-2,TRBV7-2,.,CASSPDRNYGYTF,TGTGCCAGCAGCCCGGACAGAAACTATGGCTACACCTTC
.,TRBJ2-7,TRBV5-1,.,CASSLTGASSYEQYF,TGCGCCAGCAGCTTGACAGGAGCAAGCTCCTACGAGCAGTACTTC
.,TRBJ1-2,TRBV18,.,CASSYAGPFYGYTF,TGTGCCAGCTCGTACGCGGGACCCTTCTATGGCTACACCTTC
.,TRBJ2-5,TRBV7-9,.,CASSKALSEEETQYF,TGTGCCAGCAGCAAGGCCTTAAGCGAGGAAGAGACCCAGTACTTC
TRBD2,TRBJ2-1,TRBV12-5,.,CASGLGEGKIDEQFF,TGTGCTAGTGGTTTGGGGGAGGGGAAGATAGATGAGCAGTTCTTC
.,TRBJ1-5,TRBV2,.,CASRIQGSSNQPQHF,TGTGCCAGCAGGATACAGGGAAGTAGCAATCAGCCCCAGCATTTT
TRBD1,TRBJ1-2,TRBV11-2,.,CASSLGQGSRYGYTF,TGTGCCAGCAGCTTAGGACAGGGAAGTCGCTATGGCTACACCTTC
.,TRBJ2-2,TRBV5-1,.,CASSLGLGTGELFF,TGCGCCAGCAGCTTGGGTCTAGGCACCGGGGAGCTGTTTTTT
.,TRBJ1-2,TRBV20-1,.,CSARSSGGYTF,TGCAGTGCTAGATCGTCGGGGGGCTACACCTTC
TRBD1,TRBJ2-5,TRBV5-6,.,CASRGRTGVPQETQYF,TGTGCCAGCAGAGGCCGGACAGGGGTACCGCAAGAGACCCAGTACTTC
TRBD1,TRBJ1-2,TRBV25-1,.,CASSDWTGSGGYTF,TGTGCCAGCAGTGACTGGACAGGGTCGGGTGGCTACACCTTC
.,TRBJ2-3,TRBV6-1,.,CASRDTARTLSTQYF,TGTGCCAGTCGGGACACGGCCCGGACACTTTCTACGCAGTATTTT
.,TRBJ1-2,TRBV18,.,CASSPNRGQSF,TGTGCCAGCTCACCAAATAGGGGACAATCCTTC
TRBD1,TRBJ1-5,TRBV6-6,.,CASSDPGTVNQPQHF,TGTGCCAGCAGTGACCCCGGGACAGTGAATCAGCCCCAGCATTTT
TRBD1,TRBJ1-2,TRBV19,few,CASSIKGARNGYTF,TGTGCCAGTAGTATAAAGGGGGCGCGAAATGGCTACACCTTC
.,TRBJ1-2,TRBV6-5,.,CASSYLNKGNYGYTF,TGTGCCAGCAGTTACCTAAATAAGGGGAATTATGGCTACACCTTC
.,TRBJ2-5,TRBV19,.,CASSIGLEETQYF,TGTGCCAGTAGTATAGGGCTGGAAGAGACCCAGTACTTC
TRBD1,TRBJ2-5,TRBV28,.,CASSFADRGVKTQYF,TGTGCCAGCAGTTTTGCGGACAGGGGGGTAAAGACCCAGTACTTC
.,TRBJ2-5,TRBV9,.,CASSVSGTAEETQYF,TGTGCCAGCAGCGTTAGTGGAACAGCCGAAGAGACCCAGTACTTC
.,TRBJ1-1,TRBV9,once,CASSFQGSPNTEAFF,TGTGCCAGCAGCTTCCAGGGGAGCCCGAACACTGAAGCTTTCTTT